A single sample gave rise to the 6 T cell receptor beta chains below, sequenced in a study of spatial heterogeneity in lung cancer. Study-wide results and caveats: In tumors, expanded intratumoral alpha and beta TCR counts tracked mutation counts.

Documented time point: sample taken at primary tumor resection. Their antigen targets remain unknown. MiXCR, applied by TCRdb to the 5' RACE reads, yields one record per CDR3 protein. The top ten clones hold roughly 13% of a sample with about 1,400 distinct CDR3 sequences, about a sixth of them seen once. Here the sequenced sample was lung tumor tissue, taken at surgery. The origin of the receptors is a male donor with early-stage non-small cell lung cancer.

This clonotype is medium-sized. This chain uses TRBV6-5 with TRBJ2-3; 13 nucleotides line up with TRBD2. Germline values: CDR1 MNHEY, CDR2 SVGAGI. The CDR3 loop spans 20 amino acids. V lost 6 bases to trimming and J lost 1 base; unmatched junction nucleotides: 16. CDR3 in amino acids: CASSLFPPGLAGTRTDTQYF. The DNA for the CDR3 is TGTGCCAGCAGCCTCTTCCCTCCGGGACTAGCGGGAACCCGCACAGATACGCAGTATTTT.

This clonotype is classed as medium-sized. The chain links TRBV6-6 to TRBJ2-5; 7 nucleotides align to TRBD1. Losses at the gene ends were 10 bases for V and 1 base for J; bases not matched to a gene: 3. The CDR3 has 12 residues. Germline values: CDR1 MNHNY, CDR2 SVGAGI (reference sequence). The CDR3 loop is CATGTAQETQYF. Written as DNA, the CDR3 is TGTGCCACAGGGACAGCCCAAGAGACCCAGTACTTC.

This chain links TRBV7-2 with TRBJ2-5, with D possibly TRBD1 on 6 matching bases. The V end lost 3 bases, the J end lost 4 bases, and 9 bases lay between the germline ends. Germline V CDR1 and CDR2: SGHTA, FQGNSA. The length of the CDR3 is 13 residues. The CDR3 DNA sequence: TGTGCCAGCAGCTTTACAGGGATAGAGACCCAGTACTTC. Encoded protein: CASSFTGIETQYF.

This clonotype has a handful of counts. The CDR3 DNA sequence: TGTGCCAGCAGCCATGGGGCTAGAGAGACCCAGTACTTC. As protein: CASSHGARETQYF. V usage is TRBV7-8 and J usage is TRBJ2-5; perhaps TRBD1 as D (5 bases). The CDR3 contains 13 residues. Germline V gives CDR1 SGHVS, CDR2 FQNEAQ. V lost 5 bases and J lost 4, with 11 bases in between.

This clonotype is medium-sized within its sample. The chain joins TRBV15 to TRBJ1-2; D remains unclear. CDR3 size: 13 residues. Germline V gene data show CDR1 as LNHNV and CDR2 as YYDKDF (reference sequence). The V gene lost 0 bases and the J gene lost 6 bases, with 8 bases spanning the gap. The CDR3 sequence is CATSREEGDGYTF. In DNA, the CDR3 is TGTGCCACCAGCAGAGAGGAGGGTGATGGCTACACCTTC.

As regards this clonotype: Being one base from a much bigger clone, this may be a read error. CDR3 sequence reads: CATSSTGSGYTF. DNA for the CDR3: TGTGCCACCAGCTCGACAGGGTCCGGCTACACCTTC. The genes are TRBV7-2 and TRBJ1-2, with TRBD1 matching 7 bases. The germline V gene encodes CDR1 SGHTA and CDR2 FQGNSA. CDR3 length: 12 residues. Full variable domain (outside the CDR3, taken from reference TRBV7-2 and TRBJ1-2): GAGVSQSPSNKVTEKGKDVELRCDPISGHTALYWYRQSLGQGLEFLIYFQGNSAPDKSGLPSDRFSAERTGGSVSTLTIQRTQQEDSAVYLCATSSTGSGYTFGSGTRLTVV.